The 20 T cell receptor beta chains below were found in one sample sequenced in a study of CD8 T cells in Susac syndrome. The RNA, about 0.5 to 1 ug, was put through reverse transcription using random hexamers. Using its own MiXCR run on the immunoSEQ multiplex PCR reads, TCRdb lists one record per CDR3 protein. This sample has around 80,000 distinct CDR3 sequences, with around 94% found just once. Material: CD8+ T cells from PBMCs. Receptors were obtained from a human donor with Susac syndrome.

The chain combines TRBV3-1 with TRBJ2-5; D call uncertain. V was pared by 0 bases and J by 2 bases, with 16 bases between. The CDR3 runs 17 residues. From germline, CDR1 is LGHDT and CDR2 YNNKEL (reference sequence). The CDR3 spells CASSQDRIAGAQETQYF. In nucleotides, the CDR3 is TGTGCCAGCAGCCAAGATAGGATCGCAGGAGCGCAAGAGACCCAGTACTTC.

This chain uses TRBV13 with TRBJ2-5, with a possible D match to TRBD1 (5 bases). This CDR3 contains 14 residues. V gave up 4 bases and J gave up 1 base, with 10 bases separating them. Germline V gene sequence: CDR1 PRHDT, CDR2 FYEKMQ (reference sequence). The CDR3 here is CASSSRQTQETQYF. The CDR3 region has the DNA TGTGCCAGCAGCTCCCGACAGACCCAAGAGACCCAGTACTTC.

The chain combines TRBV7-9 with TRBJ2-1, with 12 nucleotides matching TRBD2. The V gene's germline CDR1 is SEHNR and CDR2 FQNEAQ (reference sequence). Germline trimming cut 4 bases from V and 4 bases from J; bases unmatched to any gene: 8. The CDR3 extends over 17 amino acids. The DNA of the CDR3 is TGTGCCAGCAGCTCCGGGACTAGCGGGCTACTTTACAATGAGCAGTTCTTC. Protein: CASSSGTSGLLYNEQFF.

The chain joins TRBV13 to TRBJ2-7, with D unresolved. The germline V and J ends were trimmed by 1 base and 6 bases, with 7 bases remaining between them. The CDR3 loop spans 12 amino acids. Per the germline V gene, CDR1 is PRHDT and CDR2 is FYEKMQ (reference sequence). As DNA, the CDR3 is TGTGCCAGCAGCTTAGCCACCCTCGAGCAGTACTTC. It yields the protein CASSLATLEQYF.

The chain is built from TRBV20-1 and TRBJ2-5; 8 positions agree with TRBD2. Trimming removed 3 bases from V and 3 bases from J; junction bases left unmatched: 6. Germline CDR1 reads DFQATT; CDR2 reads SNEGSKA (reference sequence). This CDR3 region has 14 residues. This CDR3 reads CSARAGGQKETQYF. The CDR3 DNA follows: TGCAGTGCTAGGGCGGGGGGCCAAAAAGAGACCCAGTACTTC.

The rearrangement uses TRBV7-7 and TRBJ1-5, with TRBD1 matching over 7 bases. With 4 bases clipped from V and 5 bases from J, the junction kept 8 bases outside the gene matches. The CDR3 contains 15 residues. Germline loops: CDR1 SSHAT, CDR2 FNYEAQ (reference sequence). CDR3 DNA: TGTGCCAGCAGCTCTCCGGGACAGCCAGATCAGCCCCAGCATTTT. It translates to CASSSPGQPDQPQHF.

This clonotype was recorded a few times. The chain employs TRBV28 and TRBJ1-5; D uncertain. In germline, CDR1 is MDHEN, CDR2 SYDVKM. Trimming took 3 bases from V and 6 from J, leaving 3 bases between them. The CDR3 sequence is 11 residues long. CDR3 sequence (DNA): TGTGCCAGCAGTTTTGGTCAGCCCCAGCATTTT. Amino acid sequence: CASSFGQPQHF.

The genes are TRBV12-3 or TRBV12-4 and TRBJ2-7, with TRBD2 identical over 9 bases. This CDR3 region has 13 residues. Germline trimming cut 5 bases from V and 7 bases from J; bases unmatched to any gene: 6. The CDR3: CASSPGLAREQYF. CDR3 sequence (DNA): TGTGCCAGCAGTCCAGGACTAGCGAGAGAGCAGTACTTC.

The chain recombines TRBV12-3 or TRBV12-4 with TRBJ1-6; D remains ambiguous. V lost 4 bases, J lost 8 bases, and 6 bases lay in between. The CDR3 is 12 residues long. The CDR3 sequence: CASSSIDSPLHF. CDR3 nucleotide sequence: TGTGCCAGCAGTTCCATCGATTCACCCCTCCACTTT.

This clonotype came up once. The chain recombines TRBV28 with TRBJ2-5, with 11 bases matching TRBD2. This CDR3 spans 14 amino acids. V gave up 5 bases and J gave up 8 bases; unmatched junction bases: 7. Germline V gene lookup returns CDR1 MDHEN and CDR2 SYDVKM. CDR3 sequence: CASSPGLAVRTQYF. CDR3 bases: TGTGCCAGCAGTCCGGGACTAGCGGTTAGAACCCAGTACTTC.

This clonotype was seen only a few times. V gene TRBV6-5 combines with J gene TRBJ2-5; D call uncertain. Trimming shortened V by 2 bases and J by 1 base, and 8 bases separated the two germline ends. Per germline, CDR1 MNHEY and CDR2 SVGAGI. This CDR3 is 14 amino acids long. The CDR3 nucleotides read TGTGCCAGCAGTTACAGAGGATTCCAAGAGACCCAGTACTTC. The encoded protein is CASSYRGFQETQYF.

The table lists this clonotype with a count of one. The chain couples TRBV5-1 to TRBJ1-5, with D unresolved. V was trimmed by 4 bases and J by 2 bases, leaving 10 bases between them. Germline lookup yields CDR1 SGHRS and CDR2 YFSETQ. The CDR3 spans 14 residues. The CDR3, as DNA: TGCGCCAGCAGCCCCCGGGGAGGCAATCAGCCCCAGCATTTT. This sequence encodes CASSPRGGNQPQHF.

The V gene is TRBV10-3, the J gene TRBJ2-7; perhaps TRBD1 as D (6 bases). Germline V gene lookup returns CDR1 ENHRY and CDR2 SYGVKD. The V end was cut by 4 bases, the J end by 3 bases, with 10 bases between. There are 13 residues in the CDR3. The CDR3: CAISAQGSYEQYF. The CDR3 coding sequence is TGTGCCATCAGTGCCCAGGGGAGCTACGAGCAGTACTTC.

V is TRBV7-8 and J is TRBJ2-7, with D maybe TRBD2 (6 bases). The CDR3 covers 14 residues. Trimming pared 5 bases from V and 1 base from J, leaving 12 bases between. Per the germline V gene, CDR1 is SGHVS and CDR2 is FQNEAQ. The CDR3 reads CASSPSGASYEQYF. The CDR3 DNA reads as TGTGCCAGCAGCCCCTCGGGAGCGTCCTACGAGCAGTACTTC.

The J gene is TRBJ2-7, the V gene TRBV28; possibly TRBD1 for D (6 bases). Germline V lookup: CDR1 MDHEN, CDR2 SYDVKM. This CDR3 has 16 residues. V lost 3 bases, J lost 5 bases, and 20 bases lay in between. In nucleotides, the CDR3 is TGTGCCAGCAGTTTGGACCCGGCGGACAGCACCGACGAGCAGTACTTC. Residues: CASSLDPADSTDEQYF. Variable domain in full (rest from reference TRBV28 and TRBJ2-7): DVKVTQSSRYLVKRTGEKVFLECVQDMDHENMFWYRQDPGLGLRLIYFSYDVKMKEKGDIPEGYSVSREKKERFSLILESASTNQTSMYLCASSLDPADSTDEQYFGPGTRLTVT.

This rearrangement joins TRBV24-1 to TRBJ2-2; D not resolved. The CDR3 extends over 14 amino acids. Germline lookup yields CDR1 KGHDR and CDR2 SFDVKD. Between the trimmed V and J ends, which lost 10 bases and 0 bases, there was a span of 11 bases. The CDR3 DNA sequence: TGTGCCACTGAAACGTCCTCGAACACCGGGGAGCTGTTTTTT. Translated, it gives CATETSSNTGELFF.

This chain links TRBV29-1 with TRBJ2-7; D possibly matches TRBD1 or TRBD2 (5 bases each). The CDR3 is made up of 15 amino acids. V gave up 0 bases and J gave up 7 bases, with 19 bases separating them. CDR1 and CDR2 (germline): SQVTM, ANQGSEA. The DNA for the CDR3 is TGCAGCGTTGAAGATCCCGGGGAGCTGGGGGAGGAGCAGTACTTC. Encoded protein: CSVEDPGELGEEQYF.

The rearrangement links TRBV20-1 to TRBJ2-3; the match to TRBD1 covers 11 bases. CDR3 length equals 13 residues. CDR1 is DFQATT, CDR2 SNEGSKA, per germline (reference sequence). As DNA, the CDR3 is TGCAGCCCTAGGGACAGGGGGATAGATACGCAGTATTTT. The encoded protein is CSPRDRGIDTQYF.

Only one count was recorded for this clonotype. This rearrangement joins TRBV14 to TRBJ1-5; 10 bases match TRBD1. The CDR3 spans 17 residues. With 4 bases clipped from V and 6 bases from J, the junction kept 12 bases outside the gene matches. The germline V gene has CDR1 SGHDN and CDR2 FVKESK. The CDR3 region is CASSLLPGQGIFQPQHF. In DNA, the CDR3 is TGTGCCAGCAGCCTTTTACCGGGACAGGGGATTTTTCAGCCCCAGCATTTT.

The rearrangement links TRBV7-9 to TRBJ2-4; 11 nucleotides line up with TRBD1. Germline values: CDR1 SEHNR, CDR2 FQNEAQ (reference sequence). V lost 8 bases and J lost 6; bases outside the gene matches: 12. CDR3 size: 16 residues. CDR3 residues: CASVITRGTGGNIQYF. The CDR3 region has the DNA TGTGCCAGCGTCATAACTAGGGGGACAGGGGGAAACATTCAGTACTTC.